Listed below are T cell receptor beta chains from one sample, sequenced in a study of cytomegalovirus exposure and HLA in healthy donors. Sequencing was performed with immunoSEQ multiplex PCR; in TCRdb, only in-frame clones are kept and a portion is missing. This sample has around 28,000 clones, with around nine tenths found just once. Input material: PBMCs. These receptor sequences come from a boy younger than 18 in good health and CMV-seronegative. CDR3s include the opening cysteine and the closing phenylalanine or tryptophan. Each record gives: V gene, D gene, J gene, clone size, CDR3 protein, CDR3 DNA. A D gene is named only where the DNA matches it firmly. Size tells how often a clone was seen (once, few, many) or the class of an expanded clone, and some rows leave it out.

>TRBV7-9|TRBD2|TRBJ2-7|few
CASSLAILGLAGTYEQYF
TGTGCCAGCAGCTTAGCGATTTTGGGGCTAGCGGGGACCTACGAGCAGTACTTC
>TRBV28|TRBD1|TRBJ2-7|NA
CASSLQGASYEQYF
TGTGCCAGCAGCCTGCAGGGGGCCTCCTACGAGCAGTACTTC
>TRBV7-2|TRBD1|TRBJ2-7|NA
CASSLSRTGGSEQYF
TGTGCCAGCAGCTTATCCCGGACAGGGGGCAGCGAGCAGTACTTC
>TRBV21-1|NA|TRBJ1-2|NA
CAEARAGQGARNNYGYTF
TGTGCCGAAGCTCGCGCAGGACAGGGGGCACGAAATAACTATGGCTACACCTTC
>TRBV4-1|NA|TRBJ2-5|NA
CASSQDTRLRETQYF
TGCGCCAGCAGCCAAGATACCCGGTTGAGAGAGACCCAGTACTTC
>TRBV4-1|TRBD1|TRBJ1-5|NA
CASSLSLIWDRSNQPQHF
TGCGCCAGCAGCCTTTCACTTATTTGGGACAGAAGCAATCAGCCCCAGCATTTT
>TRBV27|TRBD1|TRBJ1-6|NA
CASRGTGYSPLHF
TGTGCCAGCAGAGGGACAGGGTATTCACCCCTCCACTTT
>TRBV27|TRBD2|TRBJ2-2|NA
CASSFLGLAGVNTGELFF
TGTGCCAGCAGTTTTTTGGGGTTAGCGGGGGTAAACACCGGGGAGCTGTTTTTT
>TRBV2|TRBD1|TRBJ1-5|NA
CASSEASPGGLQPQHF
TGTGCCAGCAGTGAAGCTAGTCCAGGGGGCCTTCAGCCCCAGCATTTT
>TRBV6-6|NA|TRBJ2-3|NA
CASREISDTQYF
TGTGCCAGCAGAGAGATTAGCGATACGCAGTATTTT
>TRBV11-2|NA|TRBJ2-7|NA
CASSPDPFRGAHEQYF
TGTGCCAGCAGCCCCGACCCCTTCAGGGGGGCCCACGAGCAGTACTTC
>TRBV5-1|NA|TRBJ2-6|once
CASSLVPGINSGANVLTF
TGCGCCAGCAGCTTGGTCCCCGGGATCAATTCTGGGGCCAACGTCCTGACTTTC
>TRBV14|NA|TRBJ2-3|NA
CASSQDRFITDTQYF
TGTGCCAGCAGCCAAGACAGGTTTATCACAGATACGCAGTATTTT
>TRBV6-5|NA|TRBJ1-2|NA
CASKVSGVKGYGYTF
TGTGCCAGCAAAGTATCAGGGGTTAAGGGGTATGGCTACACCTTC
>TRBV6-6|TRBD1|TRBJ1-5|NA
CASSSDRAPQPQHF
TGTGCCAGCAGCTCCGACAGGGCGCCTCAGCCCCAGCATTTT
>TRBV4-1|NA|TRBJ1-4|NA
CASSQDGDGTSNGNEKLFF
TGCGCCAGCAGCCAAGATGGTGATGGGACATCGAATGGGAATGAAAAACTGTTTTTT
>TRBV2|TRBD2|TRBJ2-2|NA
CASSSAGAGELFF
TGTGCCAGCAGCTCGGCGGGGGCCGGGGAGCTGTTTTTT